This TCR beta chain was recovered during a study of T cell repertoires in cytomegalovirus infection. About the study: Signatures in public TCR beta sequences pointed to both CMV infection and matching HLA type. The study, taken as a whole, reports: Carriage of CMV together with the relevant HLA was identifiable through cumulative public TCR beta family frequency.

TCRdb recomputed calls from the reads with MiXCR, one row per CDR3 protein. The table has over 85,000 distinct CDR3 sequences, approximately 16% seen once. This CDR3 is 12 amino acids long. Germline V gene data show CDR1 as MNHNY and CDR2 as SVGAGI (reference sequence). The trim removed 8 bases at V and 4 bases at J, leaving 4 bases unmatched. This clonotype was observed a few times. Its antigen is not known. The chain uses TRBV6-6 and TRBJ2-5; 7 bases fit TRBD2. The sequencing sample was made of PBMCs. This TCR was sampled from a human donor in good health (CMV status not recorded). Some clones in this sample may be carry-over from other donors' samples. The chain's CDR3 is CASGGDGETQYF. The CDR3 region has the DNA TGTGCCAGCGGGGGGGACGGAGAGACCCAGTACTTC.